This T cell receptor beta chain was sequenced during a study of circulating and synovial CD4+ cells in juvenile arthritis. Study-wide findings and caveats: CPL and bulk CD4 samples differed at least tenfold in T cell genomes.

The germline gives CDR1 SNHLY, CDR2 FYNNEI. This CDR3 region has 13 residues. Trimming took 4 bases from V and 3 from J, leaving 7 bases between them. Profiled with immunoSEQ multiplex PCR; TCRdb holds only in-frame clones, not every one. The sample consists of roughly 33,000 clones, nearly 95% of them appearing once. Notes on this clone: The antigen is undetermined.

This TCR derives from a human donor with juvenile idiopathic arthritis. The chain combines TRBV2 with TRBJ1-5; D may be TRBD1 (5 bases). Material: CD4+ T cells from blood. This CDR3 is CASSAGFNQPQHF. Written as DNA, the CDR3 is TGTGCCAGCAGTGCAGGGTTCAATCAGCCCCAGCATTTT.